The 27 T cell receptor beta chains listed next were all sequenced from one sample in a study of T-cell reconstitution after alpha-beta-depleted transplantation in children. The authors prepared the TCRbeta library with unique molecular identifiers. TCRdb recomputed calls from the PCR reads with MiXCR, one row per CDR3 protein. The sample yields 90,000 to 130,000 distinct CDR3 sequences, approximately 6.4% seen once. Here the sequenced sample was PBMCs, mostly from graft donor cells, taken 360 days after TCRalphabeta/CD19-depleted stem cell transplant. These receptors all come from a male patient between 2 and 10 years old who had a stem cell transplant for acute lymphoblastic leukemia, so the T cells may come from the graft donor.

V and J are TRBV27 and TRBJ1-2; 8 bases align to TRBD1. After removal of 4 bases from V and 3 bases from J, the junction contained 16 bases not matched to a gene. The CDR3 is 18 amino acids. Germline lookup yields CDR1 MNHEY and CDR2 SMNVEV (reference sequence). The CDR3 DNA reads as TGTGCCAGCAGTTCCCCCGGGACAGGCAATGCCTATGACTATGGCTACACCTTC. It is translated as CASSSPGTGNAYDYGYTF.

This clonotype came up a few times. This rearrangement joins TRBV5-6 to TRBJ2-5; 8 bases align to TRBD2. The J segment lost 5 bases and the V segment lost 2 bases, leaving 2 bases of the junction unmatched. The length of the CDR3 is 13 residues. Germline V gene sequence: CDR1 SGHDT, CDR2 YYEEEE. This chain's CDR3 is CASSFRLAETQYF. The CDR3 DNA is TGTGCCAGCAGCTTTCGACTAGCGGAGACCCAGTACTTC. The whole variable domain, remainder taken from reference TRBV5-6 and TRBJ2-5, is DAGVTQSPTHLIKTRGQQVTLRCSPKSGHDTVSWYQQALGQGPQFIFQYYEEEERQRGNFPDRFSGHQFPNYSSELNVNALLLGDSALYLCASSFRLAETQYFGPGTRLLVL.

Here the CDR3 reads CASSLTGNHQPQHF. In nucleotides, the CDR3 is TGTGCCAGCAGCTTAACGGGGAACCATCAGCCCCAGCATTTT. The V call is TRBV7-9, the J call TRBJ1-5; no reliable D call. Trimming shortened V by 2 bases and J by 5 bases, and 10 bases separated the two germline ends. This CDR3 region has 14 residues. Per the germline V gene, CDR1 is SEHNR and CDR2 is FQNEAQ (reference sequence).

This clonotype was recorded at least ten times. CDR3 residues: CASGPGSGEAFF. The CDR3 DNA reads TGTGCTAGTGGTCCCGGGAGTGGGGAAGCTTTCTTT. The rearrangement uses TRBV12-5 and TRBJ1-1; D is undetermined. CDR3 length: 12 residues. Germline loops: CDR1 LGHNT, CDR2 FRNRAP. The ends were cut back, 5 bases at V and 8 bases at J, with 12 bases in the middle.

This clonotype was detected a few times. The chain joins TRBV9 to TRBJ2-4; D gene ambiguous. This CDR3 region has 16 residues. The V end lost 0 bases, the J end lost 3 bases, and 13 bases lay between the germline ends. The germline gives CDR1 SGDLS, CDR2 YYNGEE. The CDR3 nucleotides read TGTGCCAGCAGCGTAGGGATGGGGTACGGCAAAAACATTCAGTACTTC. This sequence encodes CASSVGMGYGKNIQYF. The full variable domain, with the rest looked up from reference TRBV9 and TRBJ2-4, is DSGVTQTPKHLITATGQRVTLRCSPRSGDLSVYWYQQSLDQGLQFLIQYYNGEERAKGNILERFSAQQFPDLHSELNLSSLELGDSALYFCASSVGMGYGKNIQYFGAGTRLSVL.

This clonotype was picked up a small number of times. The chain uses TRBV28 and TRBJ2-5, with D unresolved. CDR1 and CDR2 (germline): MDHEN, SYDVKM. The CDR3 has 18 amino acids. With 3 bases removed from V and 1 base from J, the gap between germline ends came to 21 bases. CDR3 protein: CASSLRPRHQIFQETQYF. The CDR3 nucleotides read TGTGCCAGCAGTTTGAGGCCGAGACACCAAATTTTCCAAGAGACCCAGTACTTC.

This clonotype was counted at least ten times. This chain joins TRBV9 and TRBJ2-1; 8 positions match TRBD2. Germline V lookup: CDR1 SGDLS, CDR2 YYNGEE. V gave up 3 bases and J gave up 6 bases; unmatched junction bases: 5. This CDR3 region has 14 residues. CDR3 loop: CASSGASGFNEQFF. CDR3 DNA sequence: TGTGCCAGCAGCGGGGCTAGCGGGTTCAATGAGCAGTTCTTC.

This clonotype was seen at least ten times. V usage is TRBV12-3 or TRBV12-4 and J usage is TRBJ1-1; a possible D gene is TRBD1 (5 bases). The V end was cut by 4 bases, the J end by 7 bases, with 10 bases between. This CDR3 spans 12 amino acids. CDR3 DNA: TGTGCCAGCAGTTCAAGCAGGGTTGAAGCTTTCTTT. Residues: CASSSSRVEAFF.

A few counts support this clonotype. V usage is TRBV18 and J usage is TRBJ2-3, with 7 positions matching TRBD2. The V and J ends lost 6 bases and 10 bases, in that order; junction bases with no gene match: 4. CDR1 and CDR2 (germline): KGHSH, LQKENI. The CDR3 has 11 amino acids. DNA for the CDR3: TGTGCCAGCTCGCCTCGGGAGGCGCAGTATTTT. Encoded protein: CASSPREAQYF.

In its sample, this clonotype was seen many times. CDR3 DNA: TGTGCCAGCAGCGTAGGGCAGGGAAATCAGCCCCAGCATTTT. Protein product: CASSVGQGNQPQHF. The chain recombines TRBV9 with TRBJ1-5; D may be TRBD1 (5 bases). Germline V gives CDR1 SGDLS, CDR2 YYNGEE. Trimming pared 0 bases from V and 4 bases from J, leaving 8 bases between. The CDR3 loop spans 14 amino acids.

This clonotype was counted at least ten times. V and J are TRBV27 and TRBJ2-7; D is perhaps TRBD1 (6 bases). The germline gives CDR1 MNHEY, CDR2 SMNVEV (reference sequence). The CDR3 contains 11 residues. Deletions cut 7 bases from V and 5 bases from J, with 9 bases between. CDR3 sequence (DNA): TGTGCCAGCATACAGGGTAACGAGCAGTACTTC. Translated: CASIQGNEQYF.

This clonotype was picked up many times. The chain employs TRBV4-3 and TRBJ2-5, with TRBD2 as a possible D gene (7 bases). Trimming stripped 9 bases from V and 3 bases from J, with 11 bases between. There are 12 residues in the CDR3. Germline V gene data show CDR1 as LGHNA and CDR2 as YSLEER. The CDR3 loop is CARRGLEETQYF. In DNA, the CDR3 is TGCGCCAGGCGGGGGCTAGAAGAGACCCAGTACTTC.

The chain recombines TRBV20-1 with TRBJ2-5; TRBD1 aligns across 8 bases. V lost 3 bases, J lost 2 bases, and 11 bases stayed unmatched. The CDR3 has 16 amino acids. Germline CDR1 reads DFQATT; CDR2 reads SNEGSKA (reference sequence). The CDR3 coding sequence is TGCAGTGCTAGGGCCGGTGCCAGGGGGCGGCAAGAGACCCAGTACTTC. Translating it yields CSARAGARGRQETQYF.

The gene calls are TRBV27 and TRBJ2-7, with a possible D match to TRBD2 (5 bases). This CDR3 is 15 amino acids long. Germline V CDR1 and CDR2: MNHEY, SMNVEV (reference sequence). Trimming pared 6 bases from V and 7 bases from J, leaving 22 bases between. The DNA for the CDR3 is TGTGCCAGCAGGGGGTGGGCCGGACTCGCGGAAGAGCAGTACTTC. Residues: CASRGWAGLAEEQYF.

This clonotype was recorded many times. The chain links TRBV7-9 to TRBJ2-5; D is undetermined. This CDR3 spans 15 amino acids. The ends were cut back, 5 bases at V and 2 bases at J, with 15 bases in the middle. From germline, CDR1 is SEHNR and CDR2 FQNEAQ (reference sequence). CDR3 loop: CASSTIQSRQETQYF. For the CDR3, the DNA is TGTGCCAGCAGCACCATTCAGAGCAGGCAAGAGACCCAGTACTTC.

This clonotype has just a few counts. The rearrangement joins TRBV5-1 to TRBJ2-3; D remains ambiguous. CDR1 is SGHRS and CDR2 is YFSETQ in the germline V gene. The CDR3 consists of 13 residues. The ends were cut back, 3 bases at V and 6 bases at J, with 11 bases in the middle. CDR3 coding DNA: TGCGCCAGCAGCTGGGGTGGGCTGGATACGCAGTATTTT. Its translation is CASSWGGLDTQYF.

The chain couples TRBV4-3 to TRBJ2-5; 8 bases align to TRBD2. Unmatched junction bases numbered 9, after V lost 1 base and J lost 5 bases. The CDR3 sequence is 16 residues long. The V gene's germline CDR1 is LGHNA and CDR2 YSLEER. CDR3 residues: CASSQATGGFHETQYF. The CDR3 bases are TGCGCCAGCAGCCAAGCGACGGGAGGGTTTCACGAGACCCAGTACTTC.

This clonotype was counted at least ten times. The genes are TRBV29-1 and TRBJ2-6; D is unresolved. The V gene lost 7 bases and the J gene lost 0 bases, with 25 bases spanning the gap. Looked up from germline, CDR1 is SQVTM and CDR2 is ANQGSEA. The CDR3 is 19 amino acids. CDR3 nucleotides: TGCAGCGCCATGCCTGTGGTACACCCCAGGAGCTCTGGGGCCAACGTCCTGACTTTC. Protein product: CSAMPVVHPRSSGANVLTF.

This clonotype was recorded many times. This chain connects TRBV30 to TRBJ2-3; D unclear. Germline CDR1 reads GTSNPN; CDR2 reads SVGIG (reference sequence). V lost 4 bases and J 0 bases, leaving 8 bases between the germline ends. This CDR3 spans 13 amino acids. CDR3 bases: TGTGCCTGGAAGGTGCCTAGCACAGATACGCAGTATTTT. It encodes CAWKVPSTDTQYF. Full variable domain (remainder filled in from reference TRBV30 and TRBJ2-3): SQTIHQWPATLVQPVGSPLSLECTVEGTSNPNLYWYRQAAGRGLQLLFYSVGIGQISSEVPQNLSASRPQDRQFILSSKKLLLSDSGFYLCAWKVPSTDTQYFGPGTRLTVL.

The sample holds a few counts of this clonotype. V gene TRBV4-2 combines with J gene TRBJ2-5; D unresolved. The germline V and J ends were trimmed by 5 bases and 1 base, with 14 bases remaining between them. Germline V lookup: CDR1 LGHNA, CDR2 YNFKEQ. The CDR3 runs to 15 residues. The CDR3 loop reads CASSTSRRPQETQYF. CDR3 nucleotide sequence: TGTGCCAGCAGCACCAGCAGACGGCCCCAAGAGACCCAGTACTTC.

This clonotype came up many times. The rearrangement links TRBV20-1 to TRBJ2-1; TRBD2 matches 10 bases. CDR1 is DFQATT and CDR2 is SNEGSKA in the germline V gene (reference sequence). The trim removed 6 bases at V and 0 bases at J, leaving 2 bases unmatched. This CDR3 contains 14 residues. The CDR3 protein is CSAIAGGSYNEQFF. The CDR3 coding sequence is TGCAGTGCCATAGCGGGAGGCTCCTACAATGAGCAGTTCTTC.

This clonotype was observed a handful of times. The junction does not match germline at one end; this may be a read error. The V and J genes are TRBV2 and TRBJ2-3; 11 positions match TRBD2. In germline, CDR1 is SNHLY, CDR2 FYNNEI. This CDR3 comprises 18 residues. In DNA, the CDR3 is TGTACCAGCAGTTTTAGGCCTAGCGGGGGGACTAGCACAGATACGCAGTATTTT. Amino acids: CTSSFRPSGGTSTDTQYF.

The J gene is TRBJ1-6, the V gene TRBV7-6; 8 bases are a match to TRBD1. The CDR3 length is 14 residues. Trimming removed 2 bases from V and 13 bases from J; junction bases left unmatched: 7. From germline, CDR1 is SGHVS and CDR2 FNYEAQ. CDR3 nucleotides: TGTGCCAGCAGCTTAAGAGGACAGGGAAGGCCCCTCCACTTT. It yields the protein CASSLRGQGRPLHF. Full variable domain (remainder filled in from reference TRBV7-6 and TRBJ1-6): GAGVSQSPRYKVTKRGQDVALRCDPISGHVSLYWYRQALGQGPEFLTYFNYEAQQDKSGLPNDRFSAERPEGSISTLTIQRTEQRDSAMYRCASSLRGQGRPLHFGNGTRLTVT.

This clonotype was observed many times. This chain links TRBV4-3 with TRBJ2-7; D is unresolved. The V end was cut by 0 bases, the J end by 2 bases, with 8 bases between. This CDR3 contains 14 residues. CDR1 and CDR2 from the germline V gene are LGHNA and YSLEER. CDR3 sequence (DNA): TGCGCCAGCAGCCAAGAGTACAGAGCCTACGAGCAGTACTTC. It is translated as CASSQEYRAYEQYF.

This clonotype was recorded at least ten times. CDR3 loop: CASSQDLGARNTGELFF. The CDR3 nucleotides read TGCGCCAGCAGCCAAGATTTAGGGGCCCGGAACACCGGGGAGCTGTTTTTT. The V call is TRBV4-3, the J call TRBJ2-2, with a tentative D call TRBD1 (5 bases). The CDR3 is 17 residues long. The V and J ends lost 0 bases and 1 base respectively, with 12 bases between them. Germline V lookup: CDR1 LGHNA, CDR2 YSLEER.

This clonotype has a count of ten or more. This chain joins TRBV29-1 and TRBJ2-7; tentatively, D is TRBD2 (5 bases). Looked up from germline, CDR1 is SQVTM and CDR2 is ANQGSEA. V lost 7 bases to trimming and J lost 1 base, with 17 bases between them. This CDR3 is built from 14 residues. CDR3 sequence (DNA): TGCAGCGCCCGGGGTAGCGCTTATTCCTACGAGCAGTACTTC. This gives the protein CSARGSAYSYEQYF.

This clonotype was detected ten times or more. The chain links TRBV11-2 to TRBJ1-1; D is ambiguous. Trimming shortened V by 1 base and J by 7 bases, and 10 bases separated the two germline ends. The germline V gene has CDR1 SGHAT and CDR2 FQNNGV. The CDR3 is 13 residues long. The CDR3 region has the DNA TGTGCCAGCAGCTTAGTAGGGCCAGGTGAAGCTTTCTTT. This translates into CASSLVGPGEAFF.